This passage covers 13 T cell receptor beta chains from one sample sequenced in a study of blood T cell repertoires in COVID-19. Clones were sequenced by immunoSEQ multiplex PCR, and TCRdb holds only the in-frame ones, with some missing. Here the sample spans 110,000 or so clones, approximately 84% being singletons. Sequenced material: peripheral blood. Receptors originate from a woman aged 35 to 49 with acute or convalescent COVID-19.

This chain links TRBV7-9 with TRBJ1-2, with D unresolved. Germline CDR1 is SEHNR and CDR2 is FQNEAQ (reference sequence). The CDR3 spans 12 residues. V was trimmed by 5 bases and J by 8 bases, leaving 12 bases between them. CDR3 protein: CASSQNTGGYTF. CDR3 DNA: TGTGCCAGCAGCCAGAACACGGGGGGCTACACCTTC. Full variable domain (remainder filled in from reference TRBV7-9 and TRBJ1-2): DTGVSQNPRHKITKRGQNVTFRCDPISEHNRLYWYRQTLGQGPEFLTYFQNEAQLEKSRLLSDRFSAERPKGSFSTLEIQRTEQGDSAMYLCASSQNTGGYTFGSGTRLTVV.

J is TRBJ2-1 and V is TRBV18; D is unclear. V gave up 3 bases and J gave up 0 bases, with 9 bases separating them. The CDR3 has 15 amino acids. CDR1 is KGHSH and CDR2 is LQKENI in the germline V gene. The DNA for the CDR3 is TGTGCCAGCTCACCGACTGTGAGCTCCTACAATGAGCAGTTCTTC. Its translation is CASSPTVSSYNEQFF.

This sequence joins TRBV19 and TRBJ1-2; 8 bases are a match to TRBD1. Unmatched junction bases numbered 5, after V lost 5 bases and J lost 3 bases. This CDR3 contains 14 residues. CDR1 and CDR2 (germline): LNHDA, SQIVND (reference sequence). The CDR3 reads CASSFPDRDYGYTF. Here the CDR3 DNA reads TGTGCCAGTAGTTTCCCGGACAGGGACTATGGCTACACCTTC.

This chain links TRBV6-5 with TRBJ1-2, with D possibly being TRBD1 (6 bases). Trimming took 10 bases from V and 4 from J, leaving 22 bases between them. Germline CDR1 and CDR2: MNHEY and SVGAGI. The CDR3 contains 15 residues. The CDR3 region is CATQKDSTGIYGYTF. The CDR3 coding sequence is TGTGCCACCCAAAAGGACTCGACAGGCATCTATGGCTACACCTTC.

This clone was seen a handful of times. The V gene is TRBV19, the J gene TRBJ1-2; D unclear. Trimming removed 7 bases from V and 0 bases from J, with 12 bases in between. Germline values: CDR1 LNHDA, CDR2 SQIVND (reference sequence). The CDR3 spans 14 residues. The CDR3: CASKLQATNYGYTF. The DNA for the CDR3 is TGTGCCAGTAAGCTTCAGGCCACTAACTATGGCTACACCTTC.

The chain has TRBV9 and TRBJ2-2; TRBD2 is a possible D gene (7 bases). The CDR3 consists of 17 residues. Germline V CDR1 and CDR2: SGDLS, YYNGEE. Trimming removed 1 base from V and 4 bases from J, with 17 bases in between. The DNA for the CDR3 is TGTGCCAGCAGCGTAAATCCCGGGGGGCCGCGCACCGGGGAGCTGTTTTTT. This codes for CASSVNPGGPRTGELFF.

This clone is a singleton in its sample. This chain links TRBV10-3 with TRBJ1-5; D gene unclear. The CDR3 runs to 13 residues. V lost 2 bases and J lost 6, with 8 bases in between. Germline V gene data show CDR1 as ENHRY and CDR2 as SYGVKD. Here the CDR3 DNA reads TGTGCCATCAGTGAGGGAGTCGGTCAGCCCCAGCATTTT. It encodes CAISEGVGQPQHF.

This clone was seen once. This chain links TRBV4-1 with TRBJ1-2; no clear D. The CDR3 is 14 amino acids. Germline V gene sequence: CDR1 MGHRA, CDR2 YSYEKL. Trimming pared 1 base from V and 4 bases from J, leaving 10 bases between. CDR3 amino acids: CASSQGIGSYGYTF. CDR3 in DNA: TGCGCCAGCAGCCAAGGGATAGGGAGCTATGGCTACACCTTC.

Comment on this clone: The missing conserved phenylalanine or tryptophan at the end of this CDR3 makes a read error likely. The DNA is left out, because the CDR3 cannot be placed on it with certainty; the CDR3 is given as TCRdb lists it. The CDR3 spells CASSLARGMGTI. The chain recombines TRBV12-3 or TRBV12-4 with TRBJ1-1. The length of the CDR3 is 12 amino acids, counting both ends.

The rearrangement uses TRBV2 and TRBJ2-4, with D perhaps matching TRBD2 (5 bases). This CDR3 spans 16 amino acids. Germline assignment: CDR1 SNHLY and CDR2 FYNNEI. V shed 2 bases and J shed 4 bases, with 15 bases lying between them. In DNA, the CDR3 is TGTGCCAGCAGTGAACGGGATCCCCCGCCAAAAAACATTCAGTACTTC. It encodes CASSERDPPPKNIQYF.

This chain uses TRBV3-1 (or the pseudogene TRBV3-2) with TRBJ1-5, with 7 nucleotides matching TRBD1. Trimming at V came to 4 bases and at J to 4 bases, leaving 4 bases not matched to a gene. From germline, CDR1 is LGHDT and CDR2 YNNKEL (reference sequence). This CDR3 region has 14 residues. The CDR3, as DNA: TGTGCCAGCAGCCTCCAGGGGGGAAATCAGCCCCAGCATTTT. Translating gives CASSLQGGNQPQHF.

The DNA of the CDR3 is TGTGCCAGCTCACCACAGACAGGATCGAACACTGAAGCTTTCTTT. This gives the protein CASSPQTGSNTEAFF. The chain employs TRBV18 and TRBJ1-1, with a tentative D call TRBD1 (6 bases). The germline CDR1 and CDR2 sequences are KGHSH and LQKENI. This CDR3 is 15 amino acids long. The ends were cut back, 1 base at V and 1 base at J, with 10 bases in the middle. Variable domain in full (rest from reference TRBV18 and TRBJ1-1): NAGVMQNPRHLVRRRGQEARLRCSPMKGHSHVYWYRQLPEEGLKFMVYLQKENIIDESGMPKERFSAEFPKEGPSILRIQQVVRGDSAAYFCASSPQTGSNTEAFFGQGTRLTVV.

In nucleotides, the CDR3 is TGTGCCAGCAGCTTGACTAGCGGTATTTACAATGAGCAGTTCTTC. Protein product: CASSLTSGIYNEQFF. The genes are TRBV5-4 and TRBJ2-1; TRBD2 matches at 8 bases. This CDR3 has 15 amino acids. The germline V gene encodes CDR1 SGHNT and CDR2 YYREEE (reference sequence). The ends lost 1 base at V and 4 bases at J; junction bases unmatched: 4.